This T cell receptor (beta chain) was captured by sequencing in a study of control samples from healthy donors and cancer patients. Germline-derived CDR1 and CDR2 are SGDLS and YYNGEE. There are 13 residues in the CDR3. Trimming left V 3 bases short and J 2 bases short, with 9 bases between. Some clones are missing from TCRdb's copy, which holds only in-frame ones; the method was immunoSEQ multiplex PCR. The sample has around 140,000 clones, roughly nine tenths seen once. The TCR comes from a man aged 18-30 years in good health. The chain is built from TRBV9 and TRBJ2-7; D unclear. Sample: blood. The CDR3 bases are TGTGCCAGCAGCGCCGGTCTAACCTACGAGCAGTACTTC. Its translation is CASSAGLTYEQYF.